This T cell receptor beta chain was documented in a study of T cells after posttransplantation cyclophosphamide. TCRdb's copy holds only in-frame clones and misses some; the assay was immunoSEQ multiplex PCR. In the table there are some 4,500 clones, 61% of which are singletons. Notes on this clone: What it binds is unknown.

Overall study findings and caveats: TRB overlap between skin or GI tissue T cells and blood was limited. Recipient CMV seropositivity and CMV reactivation strongly tracked TRB clonality.

This related bone marrow graft donor gave peripheral blood on the day of marrow donation. Material for sequencing was memory CD8+ T cells sorted from blood. This receptor was obtained from a woman aged 55-70 years in good health, CMV-negative, and a related stem cell transplant donor.

Written as DNA, the CDR3 is TGTGCCAGCATGGGTAGCCTGGCCTATGGCTACACCTTC. As protein: CASMGSLAYGYTF. J is TRBJ1-2 and V is TRBV27; D is uncertain. CDR1 is MNHEY, CDR2 SMNVEV, per germline (reference sequence). This CDR3 spans 13 amino acids. V was cut by 7 bases and J by 4 bases, with 13 bases left in between.